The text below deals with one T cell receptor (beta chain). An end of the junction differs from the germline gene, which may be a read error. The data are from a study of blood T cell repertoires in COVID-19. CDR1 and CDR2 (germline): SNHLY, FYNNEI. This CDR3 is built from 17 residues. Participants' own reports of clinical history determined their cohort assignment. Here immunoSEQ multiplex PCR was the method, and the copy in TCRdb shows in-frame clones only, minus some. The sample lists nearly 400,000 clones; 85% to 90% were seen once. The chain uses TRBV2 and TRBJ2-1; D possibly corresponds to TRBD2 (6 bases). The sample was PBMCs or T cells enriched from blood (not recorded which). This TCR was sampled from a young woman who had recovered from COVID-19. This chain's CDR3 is CASSGGTFRLSYNEQFF. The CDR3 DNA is TGTGCCAGTAGTGGAGGGACTTTTCGACTCTCCTACAATGAGCAGTTCTTC.